This T cell receptor beta chain was sequenced for a study of cytomegalovirus exposure and HLA in healthy donors. Researchers ran the PCR with 60 Vbeta and 13 Jbeta primers. The data were produced by immunoSEQ multiplex PCR, yet TCRdb's version contains in-frame clones alone and is incomplete. Among 130,000 or so clones listed, 6.5% to 9.5% were seen once. This clone has only a few counts. Its antigen is not identified. Germline loops: CDR1 SGHRS, CDR2 YFSETQ. The CDR3 covers 15 residues. Trimming cost V 1 base and J 5 bases; bases outside gene matches: 6. Overall study results and limits: Three CMV-associated chains proved CMV antigen-specific in vitro. Within an earlier analysis, most TCR beta V segments proved productive either about 87% or about 30% of the time. Later examination showed HLA-associated TCR beta chains had greater clonal expansion than equally common others.

This TCR was sampled from a man aged 35-49 years in good health and CMV-seronegative. The chain combines TRBV5-1 with TRBJ2-5; 9 bases agree with TRBD2. Input material: PBMCs. The CDR3: CASSLRAGGAETQYF. In nucleotides, the CDR3 is TGCGCCAGCAGCTTGCGCGCGGGGGGGGCGGAGACCCAGTACTTC.